This T cell receptor beta chain was documented in a study of identical twins. This clonotype was counted only a few times. Its antigen is unidentified. Via MiXCR, TCRdb re-called the 5' RACE reads, giving one row per CDR3 protein. Of around 340,000 distinct CDR3 sequences listed, around 12% are singletons. The V gene end was trimmed by 1 base and the J gene end by 6 bases; junction bases not matched to a gene: 9. The CDR3 loop spans 16 amino acids. CDR1 is SGHAT and CDR2 is FQNNGV in the germline V gene. Study-level results: Model-predicted out-of-frame TCR alpha sharing fell below observed values in monozygotic twins. Excess sharing by twins proved weaker in beta out-of-frame sequences.

The same data also went into a second study, on yellow fever vaccine responses in identical twins.

Source material: CD8+ T cells sorted from blood. The chain employs TRBV11-2 and TRBJ2-1; 7 positions agree with TRBD1. This clonotype was obtained from a young woman in good health. The CDR3 here is CASSLGGQASVNEQFF. CDR3 DNA sequence: TGTGCCAGCAGCTTAGGCGGACAGGCCTCCGTCAATGAGCAGTTCTTC.